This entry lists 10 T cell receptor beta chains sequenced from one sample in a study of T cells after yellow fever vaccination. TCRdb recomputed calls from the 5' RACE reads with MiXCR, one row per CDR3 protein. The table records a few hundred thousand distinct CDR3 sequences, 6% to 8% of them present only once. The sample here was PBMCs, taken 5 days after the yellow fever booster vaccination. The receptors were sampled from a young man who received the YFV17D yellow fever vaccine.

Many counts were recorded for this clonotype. CDR3 residues: CASSLGDRSGDTGELFF. DNA of the CDR3: TGTGCCAGCAGCTTAGGGGACCGTAGCGGGGACACCGGGGAGCTGTTTTTT. This sequence joins TRBV7-2 and TRBJ2-2; 8 nucleotides match TRBD2. The junction had 7 bases not matched to a gene; V was cut back by 1 base and J by 3 bases. The CDR3 covers 17 residues. Germline CDR1 SGHTA, CDR2 FQGNSA.

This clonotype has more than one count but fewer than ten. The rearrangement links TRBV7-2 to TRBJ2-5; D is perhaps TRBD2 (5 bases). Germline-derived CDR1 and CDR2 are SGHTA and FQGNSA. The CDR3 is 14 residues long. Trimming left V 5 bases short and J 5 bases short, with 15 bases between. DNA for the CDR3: TGTGCCAGCAGCCCTAGCAGGCCGGGGGAGACCCAGTACTTC. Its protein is CASSPSRPGETQYF.

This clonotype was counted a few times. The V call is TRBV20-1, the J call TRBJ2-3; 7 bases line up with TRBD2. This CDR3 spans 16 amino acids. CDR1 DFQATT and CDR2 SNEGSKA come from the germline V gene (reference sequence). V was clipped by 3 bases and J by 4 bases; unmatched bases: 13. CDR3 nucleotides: TGCAGTGCTAGTATCTGGCTAGCGGCGCCGGCAGATACGCAGTATTTT. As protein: CSASIWLAAPADTQYF.

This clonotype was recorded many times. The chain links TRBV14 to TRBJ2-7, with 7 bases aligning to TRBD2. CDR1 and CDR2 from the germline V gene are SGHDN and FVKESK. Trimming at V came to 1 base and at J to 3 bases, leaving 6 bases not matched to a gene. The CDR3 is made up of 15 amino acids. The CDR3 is CASSQVIGGSYEQYF. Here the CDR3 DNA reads TGTGCCAGCAGCCAAGTTATCGGCGGGAGCTACGAGCAGTACTTC.

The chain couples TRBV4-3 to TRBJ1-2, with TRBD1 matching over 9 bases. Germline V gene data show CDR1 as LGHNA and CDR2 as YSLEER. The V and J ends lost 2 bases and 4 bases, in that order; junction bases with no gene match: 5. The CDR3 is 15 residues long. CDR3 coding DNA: TGCGCCAGCAGCCAAACCGGGACAGGGTTCTATGGCTACACCTTC. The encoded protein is CASSQTGTGFYGYTF.

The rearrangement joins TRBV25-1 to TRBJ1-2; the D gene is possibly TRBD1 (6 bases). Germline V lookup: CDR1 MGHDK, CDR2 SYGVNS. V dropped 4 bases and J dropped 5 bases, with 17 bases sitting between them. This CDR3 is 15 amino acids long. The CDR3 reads CASSVSWGALYGYTF. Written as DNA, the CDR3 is TGTGCCAGCAGTGTCTCCTGGGGGGCGCTTTATGGCTACACCTTC.

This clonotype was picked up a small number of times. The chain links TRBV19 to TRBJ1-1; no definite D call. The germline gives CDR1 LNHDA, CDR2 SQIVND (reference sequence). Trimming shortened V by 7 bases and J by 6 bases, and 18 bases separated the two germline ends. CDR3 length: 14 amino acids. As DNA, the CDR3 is TGTGCCAGTACTCTGGGCCCGGGATGGGCTGAAGCTTTCTTT. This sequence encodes CASTLGPGWAEAFF.

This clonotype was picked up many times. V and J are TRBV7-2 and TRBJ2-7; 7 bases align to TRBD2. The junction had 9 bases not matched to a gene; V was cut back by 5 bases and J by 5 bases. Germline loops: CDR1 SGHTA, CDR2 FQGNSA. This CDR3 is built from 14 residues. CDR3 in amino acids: CASSDRTRVHEQYF. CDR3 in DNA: TGTGCCAGCAGCGACCGGACTAGAGTCCACGAGCAGTACTTC.

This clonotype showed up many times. The CDR3 spells CASSQDLSTDTQYF. As DNA, the CDR3 is TGTGCCAGCAGCCAAGACCTGAGCACAGATACGCAGTATTTT. The chain is built from TRBV14 and TRBJ2-3; D unresolved. The CDR3 has 14 residues. Germline V gives CDR1 SGHDN, CDR2 FVKESK. Trimming pared 0 bases from V and 0 bases from J, leaving 4 bases between.

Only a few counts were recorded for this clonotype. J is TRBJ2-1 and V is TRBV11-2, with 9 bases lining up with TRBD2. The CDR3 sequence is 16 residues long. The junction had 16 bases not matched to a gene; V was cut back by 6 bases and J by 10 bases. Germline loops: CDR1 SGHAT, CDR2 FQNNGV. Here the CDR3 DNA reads TGTGCCAGCAGTCTGAGAGTGACAGCGGGAGGCTGGGAGCAGTTCTTC. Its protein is CASSLRVTAGGWEQFF.